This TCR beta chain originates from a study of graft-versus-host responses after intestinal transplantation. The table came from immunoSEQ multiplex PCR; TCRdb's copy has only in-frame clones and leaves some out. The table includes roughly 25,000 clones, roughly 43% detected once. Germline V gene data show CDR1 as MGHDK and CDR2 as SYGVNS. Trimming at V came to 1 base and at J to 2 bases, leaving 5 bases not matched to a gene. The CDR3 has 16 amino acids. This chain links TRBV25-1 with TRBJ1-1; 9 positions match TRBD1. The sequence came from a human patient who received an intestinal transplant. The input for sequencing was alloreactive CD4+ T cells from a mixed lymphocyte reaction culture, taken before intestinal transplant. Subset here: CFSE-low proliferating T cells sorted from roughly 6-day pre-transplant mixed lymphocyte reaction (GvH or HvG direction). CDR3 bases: TGTGCCAGCAGTGAATTGGGACAGGGAGGTAACACTGAAGCTTTCTTT. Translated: CASSELGQGGNTEAFF.